These 21 T cell receptor beta chains were sequenced from one sample in a study of blood T cell repertoires in COVID-19. Generated by immunoSEQ multiplex PCR, the TCRdb table keeps only in-frame clones and is missing some. The sample has roughly 30,000 clones, around nine tenths seen once; the top ten hold about 61%. Sequencing used peripheral blood. The source of these receptors is a man aged 65-85 years with acute or convalescent COVID-19.

This clone was seen a single time. The J gene is TRBJ2-1, the V gene TRBV29-1; 7 bases align to TRBD2. This CDR3 is built from 14 residues. Trimming removed 6 bases from V and 7 bases from J; junction bases left unmatched: 12. Per the germline V gene, CDR1 is SQVTM and CDR2 is ANQGSEA. As DNA, the CDR3 is TGCAGCGTCCATGACAGTGGGAGGGTGAATGAGCAGTTCTTC. Amino acids: CSVHDSGRVNEQFF.

The rearrangement joins TRBV6-1 to TRBJ2-7; D ambiguous. V lost 2 bases to trimming and J lost 8 bases, with 13 bases between them. CDR1 is MNHNS and CDR2 is SASEGT in the germline V gene. The CDR3 is 13 residues long. The CDR3 DNA reads TGTGCCAGCAGTGAATCACCCAACTCCAAGCAGTACTTC. Its translation: CASSESPNSKQYF.

The CDR3 here is CASSPGPDSNQPQHF. For the CDR3, the DNA is TGCGCCAGCAGTCCAGGTCCGGATAGCAATCAGCCCCAGCATTTT. This chain links TRBV23-1 with TRBJ1-5; no reliable D call. TRBV23-1 is recorded as an ORF, its role being uncertain. V was clipped by 4 bases and J by 0 bases, with 10 bases between them. The CDR3 loop spans 15 amino acids.

The sample holds one count of this clone. This chain uses TRBV7-3 with TRBJ2-5; D remains ambiguous. Germline CDR1 reads SGHTA; CDR2 reads FQGTGA. V lost 1 base and J 7 bases, leaving 10 bases between the germline ends. This CDR3 is 13 amino acids long. CDR3 loop: CASSLNAFGTQYF. In nucleotides, the CDR3 is TGTGCCAGCAGCTTAAACGCGTTTGGGACCCAGTACTTC.

The chain couples TRBV19 to TRBJ1-1; D unclear. Germline V lookup: CDR1 LNHDA, CDR2 SQIVND (reference sequence). The germline V and J ends were trimmed by 6 bases and 1 base, with 6 bases remaining between them. CDR3 length: 12 amino acids. The CDR3 region is CASRKQNTEAFF. The CDR3 DNA follows: TGTGCCAGTAGAAAGCAGAACACTGAAGCTTTCTTT. The full variable domain, its missing parts supplied by reference TRBV19 and TRBJ1-1, is DGGITQSPKYLFRKEGQNVTLSCEQNLNHDAMYWYRQDPGQGLRLIYYSQIVNDFQKGDIAEGYSVSREKKESFPLTVTSAQKNPTAFYLCASRKQNTEAFFGQGTRLTVV.

The CDR3 coding sequence is TGTGCCAGCAGGGGGCCGGGACACTACTCTGGAAACACCATATATTTT. This codes for CASRGPGHYSGNTIYF. The chain couples TRBV13 to TRBJ1-3; D may be TRBD1 (6 bases). The V end was cut by 6 bases, the J end by 0 bases, with 15 bases between. The germline V gene has CDR1 PRHDT and CDR2 FYEKMQ (reference sequence). The CDR3 is 16 amino acids.

This sequence joins TRBV4-3 and TRBJ2-7; the D is unclear. CDR3 length: 14 residues. CDR1 LGHNA and CDR2 YSLEER come from the germline V gene. Trimming cost V 0 bases and J 0 bases, with 6 bases left between them. The CDR3 is CASSQEEHSYEQYF. CDR3 coding DNA: TGCGCCAGCAGCCAAGAAGAACACTCCTACGAGCAGTACTTC.

V is TRBV5-1 and J is TRBJ2-2, with TRBD2 identical over 7 bases. Germline values: CDR1 SGHRS, CDR2 YFSETQ. The CDR3 runs to 14 residues. After removal of 6 bases from V and 2 bases from J, the junction contained 4 bases not matched to a gene. In nucleotides, the CDR3 is TGCGCCAGCACCTCGGGACTAAACACCGGGGAGCTGTTTTTT. It yields the protein CASTSGLNTGELFF.

A few counts support this clone. V is TRBV27 and J is TRBJ1-4; no clear D. The V and J ends lost 4 bases and 8 bases respectively, with 17 bases between them. From germline, CDR1 is MNHEY and CDR2 SMNVEV (reference sequence). The length of the CDR3 is 15 residues. This CDR3 is CASSSELAVGEKLFF. DNA of the CDR3: TGTGCCAGCAGTTCGGAATTAGCGGTTGGGGAAAAACTGTTTTTT.

The gene calls are TRBV18 and TRBJ2-1, with 10 bases matching TRBD2. Germline CDR1 is KGHSH and CDR2 is LQKENI. Trimming took 3 bases from V and 7 from J; bases not matched to a gene: 12. The CDR3 has 17 residues. The CDR3, as DNA: TGTGCCAGCTCACCTACCTTAGCGGGGGGCCCGGGAAATGAGCAGTTCTTC. The encoded protein is CASSPTLAGGPGNEQFF.

J is TRBJ1-5 and V is TRBV6-2 or TRBV6-3, with D tentatively TRBD1 (6 bases). The CDR3 totals 17 residues. Trimming took 5 bases from V and 4 from J, leaving 21 bases between them. Germline assignment: CDR1 MNHEY and CDR2 SVGEGT. In DNA, the CDR3 is TGTGCCAGCAGTCCACACTCACTAGGACAGAGGAATCAGCCCCAGCATTTT. Protein product: CASSPHSLGQRNQPQHF.

V usage is TRBV6-5 and J usage is TRBJ1-5; the D is unclear. Trimming pared 2 bases from V and 7 bases from J, leaving 12 bases between. The CDR3 has 14 amino acids. Germline lookup yields CDR1 MNHEY and CDR2 SVGAGI. CDR3 DNA: TGTGCCAGCAGTTACCCCGGGATTGGACAGCCCCAGCATTTT. Amino acids: CASSYPGIGQPQHF.

The chain uses TRBV7-2 and TRBJ1-5; possibly TRBD1 for D (6 bases). The CDR3 spans 12 residues. The germline V gene has CDR1 SGHTA and CDR2 FQGNSA. Between the trimmed V and J ends, which lost 7 bases and 4 bases, there was a span of 8 bases. CDR3 nucleotides: TGTGCCAGCACGGACAGAAATCAGCCCCAGCATTTT. Translated, it gives CASTDRNQPQHF.

The V gene is TRBV4-3, the J gene TRBJ1-6; 7 bases line up with TRBD1. Germline CDR1 and CDR2: LGHNA and YSLEER. With 3 bases clipped from V and 5 bases from J, the junction kept 10 bases outside the gene matches. There are 17 residues in the CDR3. CDR3 loop: CASSQGTARYDNSPLHF. As DNA, the CDR3 is TGCGCCAGCAGCCAGGGGACAGCACGCTACGATAATTCACCCCTCCACTTT.

J is TRBJ1-2 and V is TRBV2, with D possibly TRBD1 on 5 matching bases. CDR3 length: 15 amino acids. From germline, CDR1 is SNHLY and CDR2 FYNNEI. V dropped 2 bases and J dropped 5 bases, with 15 bases sitting between them. The CDR3 reads CASSERQGIAYGYTF. CDR3 DNA: TGTGCCAGCAGTGAACGTCAGGGTATTGCTTATGGCTACACCTTC.

The chain couples TRBV6-5 to TRBJ1-4, with D maybe TRBD1 (6 bases). Germline values: CDR1 MNHEY, CDR2 SVGAGI. This CDR3 has 15 residues. Trimming took off 5 bases at V and 3 bases at J, with 13 bases between the two ends. The CDR3 spells CASSRRQDSNEKLFF. The CDR3 nucleotides are TGTGCCAGCAGTCGTCGACAGGACTCTAATGAAAAACTGTTTTTT.

The chain is built from TRBV4-2 and TRBJ2-1; TRBD2 aligns across 10 bases. With V trimmed by 3 bases and J by 3 bases, 8 bases remained unmatched. The CDR3 length is 17 residues. Germline lookup yields CDR1 LGHNA and CDR2 YNFKEQ. CDR3 region: CASSQVSGGAIYNEQFF. In DNA, the CDR3 is TGTGCCAGCAGCCAGGTCAGCGGGGGGGCAATCTACAATGAGCAGTTCTTC.

The V and J genes are TRBV6-2 or TRBV6-3 and TRBJ2-5; D call uncertain. Trimming removed 6 bases at V and 2 bases at J, with 13 bases between. The CDR3 consists of 14 residues. Germline V CDR1 and CDR2: MNHEY, SVGEGT. In DNA, the CDR3 is TGTGCCAGCAGCCTCGGGTCCATTCAAGAGACCCAGTACTTC. Translated: CASSLGSIQETQYF.

The genes are TRBV5-1 and TRBJ1-1, with D perhaps TRBD1 (5 bases). Germline V gene data show CDR1 as SGHRS and CDR2 as YFSETQ. The CDR3 spans 11 residues. Trimming took 6 bases from V and 10 from J, leaving 13 bases between them. CDR3 sequence (DNA): TGCGCCAGCATCGGCGGCAGGGCAGCTTTCTTT. Amino acid sequence: CASIGGRAAFF.

This chain connects TRBV3-1 (or the pseudogene TRBV3-2) to TRBJ2-5, with 15 bases that match TRBD2. The germline V gene encodes CDR1 LGHDT and CDR2 YNNKEL (reference sequence). This CDR3 contains 20 residues. The junction had 12 bases not matched to a gene; V was cut back by 4 bases and J by 0 bases. The CDR3 spells CASSLVPGLAGGGYQETQYF. For the CDR3, the DNA is TGTGCCAGCAGCCTCGTCCCGGGACTAGCGGGGGGCGGGTACCAAGAGACCCAGTACTTC.

The chain has TRBV10-3 and TRBJ2-7, with a possible D match to TRBD2 (6 bases). This CDR3 contains 15 residues. Germline CDR1 reads ENHRY; CDR2 reads SYGVKD. V was shortened by 0 bases and J by 6 bases, with 15 bases between the two germline ends. The CDR3 DNA reads as TGTGCCATCAGTGAGTCAGAGAGGAGGGGTAGCGAGCAGTACTTC. This gives the protein CAISESERRGSEQYF.